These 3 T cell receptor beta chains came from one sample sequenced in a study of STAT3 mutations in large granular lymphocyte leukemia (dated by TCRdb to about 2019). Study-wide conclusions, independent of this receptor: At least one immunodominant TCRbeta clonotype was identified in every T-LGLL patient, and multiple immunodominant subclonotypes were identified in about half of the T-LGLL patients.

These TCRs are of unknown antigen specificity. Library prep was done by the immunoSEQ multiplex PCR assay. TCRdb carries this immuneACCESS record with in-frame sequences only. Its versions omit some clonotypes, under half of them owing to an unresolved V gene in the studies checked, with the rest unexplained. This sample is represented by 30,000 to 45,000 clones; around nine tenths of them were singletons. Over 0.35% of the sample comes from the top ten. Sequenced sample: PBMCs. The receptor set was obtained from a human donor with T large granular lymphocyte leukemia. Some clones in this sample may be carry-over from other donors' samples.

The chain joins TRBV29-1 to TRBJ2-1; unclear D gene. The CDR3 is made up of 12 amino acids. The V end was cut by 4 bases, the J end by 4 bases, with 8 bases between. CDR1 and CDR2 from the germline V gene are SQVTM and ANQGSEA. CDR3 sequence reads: CSVGQGYNEQFF. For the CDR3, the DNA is TGCAGCGTTGGTCAAGGATACAATGAGCAGTTCTTC.

The CDR3 DNA reads as TGTGCCAGCAGTGGACAGGGCTTTGGCACTGAAGCTTTCTTT. It translates to CASSGQGFGTEAFF. The rearrangement links TRBV6-1 to TRBJ1-1, with TRBD1 matching over 7 bases. V was pared by 4 bases and J by 4 bases, with 6 bases of the junction left unmatched. The CDR3 has 14 amino acids. Germline V gene sequence: CDR1 MNHNS, CDR2 SASEGT.

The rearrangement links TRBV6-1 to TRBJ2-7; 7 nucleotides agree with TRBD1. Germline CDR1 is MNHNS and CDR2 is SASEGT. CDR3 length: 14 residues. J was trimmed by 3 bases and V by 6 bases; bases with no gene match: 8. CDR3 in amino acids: CASSSGTVFYEQYV. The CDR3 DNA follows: TGTGCCAGCAGCTCCGGGACAGTATTCTACGAGCAGTACGTC.